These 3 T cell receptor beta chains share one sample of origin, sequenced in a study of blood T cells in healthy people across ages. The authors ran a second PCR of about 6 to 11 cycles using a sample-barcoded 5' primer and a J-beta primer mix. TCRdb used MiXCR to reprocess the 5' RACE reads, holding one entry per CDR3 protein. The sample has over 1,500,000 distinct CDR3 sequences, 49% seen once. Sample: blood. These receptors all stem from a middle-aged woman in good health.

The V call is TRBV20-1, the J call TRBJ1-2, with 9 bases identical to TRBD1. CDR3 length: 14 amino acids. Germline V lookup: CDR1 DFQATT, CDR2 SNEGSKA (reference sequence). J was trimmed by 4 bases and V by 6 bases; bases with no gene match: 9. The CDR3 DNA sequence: TGCAGTGCCACCATGGGACAGGGCCTCTATGGCTACACCTTC. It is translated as CSATMGQGLYGYTF.

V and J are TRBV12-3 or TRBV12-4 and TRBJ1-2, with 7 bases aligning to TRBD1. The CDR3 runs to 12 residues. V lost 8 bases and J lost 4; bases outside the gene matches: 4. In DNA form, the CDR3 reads TGTGCCAGCGTCACAGGGGCCTATGGCTACACCTTC. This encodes CASVTGAYGYTF.

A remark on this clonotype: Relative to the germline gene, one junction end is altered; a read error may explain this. CDR3 in DNA: TGTGCCAGCAGCTCCCTTCCGTCCCGGGACAGGTCCGGAGGCAAAGACATTCAGTACTTC. This gives the protein CASSSLPSRDRSGGKDIQYF. V usage is TRBV7-2 and J usage is TRBJ2-4, with 8 bases lining up with TRBD1. The length of the CDR3 is 20 residues. Germline V gene lookup returns CDR1 SGHTA and CDR2 FQGNSA.